What follows are 16 T cell receptor beta chains derived from one specimen sequenced in a study of shared clonotypes between healthy human individuals. Here immunoSEQ multiplex PCR was the method, and the copy in TCRdb shows in-frame clones only, minus some. The table lists about 680,000 clones, more than 70% of them singletons. The specimen sequenced was memory CD4+ T cells sorted from blood. Subset noted: CD45RA-negative fraction. These receptors were taken from a woman in her 30s in good health.

The chain joins TRBV5-6 to TRBJ1-1; 9 nucleotides agree with TRBD1. V lost 3 bases to trimming and J lost 4 bases; unmatched junction nucleotides: 4. This CDR3 comprises 14 residues. The germline CDR1 and CDR2 sequences are SGHDT and YYEEEE. CDR3 DNA sequence: TGTGCCAGCAGCTGGACAGGGGTTAGCACTGAAGCTTTCTTT. As protein: CASSWTGVSTEAFF.

The chain employs TRBV27 and TRBJ1-2, with D possibly being TRBD1 (6 bases). The CDR3 runs to 14 residues. V was shortened by 6 bases and J by 7 bases, with 18 bases between the two germline ends. Looked up from germline, CDR1 is MNHEY and CDR2 is SMNVEV (reference sequence). CDR3 in DNA: TGTGCCAGCAGCCACGGACAGCCCGGGGGTGGCTACACCTTC. As protein: CASSHGQPGGGYTF.

This chain connects TRBV7-9 to TRBJ2-5; 11 bases line up with TRBD2. Germline V gives CDR1 SEHNR, CDR2 FQNEAQ (reference sequence). The CDR3 totals 15 residues. With V trimmed by 6 bases and J by 4 bases, 7 bases remained unmatched. The CDR3 loop is CASSFGLAGLETQYF. The DNA for the CDR3 is TGTGCCAGCAGTTTTGGACTAGCGGGCTTAGAGACCCAGTACTTC.

With respect to this clone: Within the sample, other DNA sequences also encode this same CDR3. CDR3 in DNA: TGTGCCAGCAGCCCGGGGGGGGTTTTCTATGGCTACACCTTC. Its protein product is CASSPGGVFYGYTF. This chain connects TRBV28 to TRBJ1-2; tentatively, D is TRBD1 (5 bases). This CDR3 comprises 14 residues. CDR1 is MDHEN, CDR2 SYDVKM, per germline. V was pared by 6 bases and J by 4 bases, with 15 bases between.

Only a few counts were recorded for this clone. The CDR3 coding sequence is TGTGCCAGCAGTGCCCTGGGACTAAGGAATGAGCAGTTCTTC. It specifies CASSALGLRNEQFF. V is TRBV27 and J is TRBJ2-1, with 7 bases lining up with TRBD2. This CDR3 comprises 14 residues. Trimming cost V 5 bases and J 7 bases; bases outside gene matches: 8. The V gene's germline CDR1 is MNHEY and CDR2 SMNVEV (reference sequence).

The rearrangement uses TRBV13 and TRBJ2-7; perhaps TRBD2 as D (6 bases). The germline V gene has CDR1 PRHDT and CDR2 FYEKMQ (reference sequence). The CDR3 has 14 amino acids. The V and J ends lost 1 base and 4 bases respectively, with 11 bases between them. The CDR3 protein is CASSLAAGNYEQYF. The DNA of the CDR3 is TGTGCCAGCAGCTTAGCAGCGGGTAATTACGAGCAGTACTTC. The variable domain in full, completed from reference TRBV13 and TRBJ2-7, reads AAGVIQSPRHLIKEKRETATLKCYPIPRHDTVYWYQQGPGQDPQFLISFYEKMQSDKGSIPDRFSAQQFSDYHSELNMSSLELGDSALYFCASSLAAGNYEQYFGPGTRLTVT.

The chain links TRBV5-1 to TRBJ2-2, with 8 positions matching TRBD1. Germline V gene lookup returns CDR1 SGHRS and CDR2 YFSETQ. The CDR3 extends over 16 amino acids. V trimming: 0 bases; J trimming: 7 bases; junction bases outside the gene matches: 8. The CDR3 protein is CASSLVAGGIGGELFF. In nucleotides, the CDR3 is TGCGCCAGCAGCTTGGTGGCAGGGGGCATCGGCGGGGAGCTGTTTTTT.

The chain has TRBV29-1 and TRBJ2-2; unclear D gene. V lost 4 bases and J 8 bases, leaving 5 bases between the germline ends. The CDR3 is made up of 10 amino acids. Looked up from germline, CDR1 is SQVTM and CDR2 is ANQGSEA. The CDR3 here is CSVAQGELFF. The CDR3 DNA reads as TGCAGCGTTGCGCAGGGGGAGCTGTTTTTT.

The J gene is TRBJ2-7, the V gene TRBV4-1; unclear D gene. Germline V gives CDR1 MGHRA, CDR2 YSYEKL. The V end was cut by 0 bases, the J end by 6 bases, with 24 bases between. This CDR3 is built from 18 residues. CDR3 DNA sequence: TGCGCCAGCAGCCAAGAAAGAGGAGTGAGTACTTCCAAGGTCGAGCAGTACTTC. Protein: CASSQERGVSTSKVEQYF.

The chain carries TRBV19 and TRBJ1-1; TRBD1 matches 8 bases. Trimming cost V 7 bases and J 13 bases; bases outside gene matches: 17. CDR3 length equals 14 residues. Germline lookup yields CDR1 LNHDA and CDR2 SQIVND (reference sequence). The CDR3 reads CASTPQGAGGSVFF. As DNA, the CDR3 is TGTGCCAGTACCCCACAAGGGGCAGGGGGCTCGGTTTTCTTT. The full variable domain, its missing parts supplied by reference TRBV19 and TRBJ1-1, is DGGITQSPKYLFRKEGQNVTLSCEQNLNHDAMYWYRQDPGQGLRLIYYSQIVNDFQKGDIAEGYSVSREKKESFPLTVTSAQKNPTAFYLCASTPQGAGGSVFFGQGTRLTVV.

The rearrangement joins TRBV5-1 to TRBJ1-1; D ambiguous. There are 13 residues in the CDR3. V lost 0 bases, J lost 9 bases, and 12 bases lay in between. Looked up from germline, CDR1 is SGHRS and CDR2 is YFSETQ. CDR3 protein: CASSLAPEDKAFF. The CDR3 region has the DNA TGCGCCAGCAGCTTGGCCCCCGAAGATAAAGCTTTCTTT.

V is TRBV5-1 and J is TRBJ2-2; D possibly corresponds to TRBD1 (5 bases). CDR1 and CDR2 (germline): SGHRS, YFSETQ. The CDR3 runs 15 residues. V lost 2 bases and J 7 bases, leaving 15 bases between the germline ends. The CDR3, as DNA: TGCGCCAGCAGCTTACAGGACAAAAGGAACGGGGAGCTGTTTTTT. This sequence encodes CASSLQDKRNGELFF.

This clone was observed at least ten times. The rearrangement uses TRBV27 and TRBJ2-7, with D tentatively TRBD1 (5 bases). Per the germline V gene, CDR1 is MNHEY and CDR2 is SMNVEV (reference sequence). This CDR3 comprises 12 residues. Trimming shortened V by 4 bases and J by 6 bases, and 10 bases separated the two germline ends. CDR3 region: CASSSRVGEQYF. The CDR3 bases are TGTGCCAGCAGTTCCAGGGTAGGCGAGCAGTACTTC.

This chain joins TRBV7-8 and TRBJ2-3; tentative D call: TRBD1 (7 bases). Germline CDR1 SGHVS, CDR2 FQNEAQ. This CDR3 region has 14 residues. The V gene lost 8 bases and the J gene lost 8 bases, with 20 bases spanning the gap. CDR3: CASFPRGTERTQYF. DNA of the CDR3: TGTGCCAGCTTCCCCCGGGGGACAGAACGTACGCAGTATTTT.

The V gene is TRBV7-9, the J gene TRBJ2-5, with D perhaps assigned TRBD1 or TRBD2 (5 bases each). The last part of the DNA fits TRBJ2-7 better; the J call may be wrong. The germline V gene has CDR1 SEHNR and CDR2 FQNEAQ (reference sequence). The CDR3 is made up of 14 amino acids. The CDR3, as DNA: TGTGCCAGCAGCTTCCGGGACGGCTACTACGAGCAGTACTTC. As protein: CASSFRDGYYEQYF.

This clone was seen ten or more times. V gene TRBV30 combines with J gene TRBJ2-7; D unclear. The germline V gene encodes CDR1 GTSNPN and CDR2 SVGIG (reference sequence). The CDR3 contains 12 residues. Trimming pared 1 base from V and 2 bases from J, leaving 6 bases between. The CDR3 coding sequence is TGTGCCTGGAGTGGCGGTACCTACGAGCAGTACTTC. Translated: CAWSGGTYEQYF.